This T cell receptor beta chain was sequenced in a study of T cells expressing NK-cell markers. Study-level background: In the group of eight sequenced donors, seven were HCMV-seropositive and one was seronegative. Study-level results: A range of roughly 1.0-7.0% of CD8+ T cells consisted of dominant NKG2C+ clonotypes in a handful of donors. These same clonotypes (in a few donors) also led the CD3+CD56-NKG2C+ fraction.

The CDR3 loop spans 13 amino acids. Worth noting for this clonotype: Its specificity is not known.

TCRdb reprocessed the 5' RACE reads, keeping one entry per CDR3 protein, no DNA. The listing records 500,000 to 700,000 distinct CDR3 sequences. Material for sequencing was blood T cells: a sorted CD56 or NKG2C T cell subset, CD4+ or CD8+ T cells, or bulk PBMC T cells (not recorded which). V is TRBV12-3 or TRBV12-4 and J is TRBJ2-5; the D gene TCRdb calls, TRBD1, cannot be checked with no DNA. The receptor was derived from a man aged 18 to 29 in good health. This CDR3 is CASSYPGAVTQYF.